Following are 11 T cell receptor beta chains from one sample sequenced in a study of T-cell memory formation after mild COVID-19. TCRdb fed the 5' RACE reads into MiXCR, producing one record per CDR3 protein. The sample shows approximately 290,000 distinct CDR3 sequences, 19% of them seen only once. The sequencing input was PBMCs or a T cell subset sorted from them (not recorded which). The receptors come from a man aged 18 to 35 who had mild COVID-19 (a few samples of this study predate the infection). Cell type and time point are not known.

The chain carries TRBV27 and TRBJ2-2; D is unclear. With 2 bases removed from V and 1 base from J, the gap between germline ends came to 5 bases. CDR3 length: 14 amino acids. Germline CDR1 reads MNHEY; CDR2 reads SMNVEV (reference sequence). The CDR3 loop reads CASSLVENTGELFF. CDR3 nucleotides: TGTGCCAGCAGTTTAGTCGAGAACACCGGGGAGCTGTTTTTT.

This sequence joins TRBV12-3 or TRBV12-4 and TRBJ2-7; D may be TRBD2 (6 bases). The CDR3 has 13 amino acids. V gave up 3 bases and J gave up 3 bases, with 9 bases separating them. The CDR3 reads CASSLEDYYEQYF. As DNA, the CDR3 is TGTGCCAGCAGTTTGGAGGACTACTACGAGCAGTACTTC.

This clonotype has just a few counts. The chain is built from TRBV6-5 and TRBJ1-2; 8 nucleotides agree with TRBD1. The CDR3 runs 13 residues. V gave up 0 bases and J gave up 6 bases; unmatched junction bases: 0. The V gene's germline CDR1 is MNHEY and CDR2 SVGAGI. CDR3 coding DNA: TGTGCCAGCAGTTACTCACAGGGGGATGGCTACACCTTC. Translation: CASSYSQGDGYTF.

This clonotype was detected only a few times. The rearrangement uses TRBV4-1 and TRBJ2-7; D unresolved. V lost 0 bases and J 0 bases, leaving 15 bases between the germline ends. The CDR3 sequence is 17 residues long. In germline, CDR1 is MGHRA, CDR2 YSYEKL. For the CDR3, the DNA is TGCGCCAGCAGCCAAGATCAGGTTTGGCAGTACTCCTACGAGCAGTACTTC. It encodes CASSQDQVWQYSYEQYF.

The chain recombines TRBV11-1 with TRBJ2-3; 8 nucleotides match TRBD1. The CDR3 is 16 residues long. The germline gives CDR1 SGHAT, CDR2 FQDESV (reference sequence). Trimming took 5 bases from V and 6 from J; bases not matched to a gene: 13. The CDR3 DNA sequence: TGTGCCAGCAGCACTCGGGACAGGATTTCCTTCGATACGCAGTATTTT. Protein sequence: CASSTRDRISFDTQYF.

V gene TRBV12-3 or TRBV12-4 combines with J gene TRBJ2-3; possibly TRBD1 or TRBD2 for D (6 bases each). The CDR3 spans 14 residues. V was clipped by 3 bases and J by 5 bases, with 12 bases between them. DNA of the CDR3: TGTGCCAGCAGTTTCCTCAGGGGAGGAGATACGCAGTATTTT. Its translation is CASSFLRGGDTQYF.

CDR3: CASSIYRGRAYEQYF. The CDR3 nucleotides are TGTGCCAGCAGTATCTACAGGGGGCGCGCCTACGAGCAGTACTTC. The rearrangement links TRBV27 to TRBJ2-7; TRBD1 agrees at 9 bases. The ends lost 5 bases at V and 2 bases at J; junction bases unmatched: 7. Germline CDR1 is MNHEY and CDR2 is SMNVEV (reference sequence). This CDR3 comprises 15 residues.

The V call is TRBV11-2, the J call TRBJ1-4; no reliable D call. This CDR3 comprises 14 residues. Germline V gives CDR1 SGHAT, CDR2 FQNNGV. The V end lost 5 bases, the J end lost 8 bases, and 15 bases lay between the germline ends. CDR3 in DNA: TGTGCCAGCAGCCCTGTAGTGGCGGGGGAAAAACTGTTTTTT. This gives the protein CASSPVVAGEKLFF. The full variable domain, in which reference TRBV11-2 and TRBJ1-4 provide the parts outside the CDR3, is EAGVAQSPRYKIIEKRQSVAFWCNPISGHATLYWYQQILGQGPKLLIQFQNNGVVDDSQLPKDRFSAERLKGVDSTLKIQPAKLEDSAVYLCASSPVVAGEKLFFGSGTQLSVL.

The V and J genes are TRBV6-5 and TRBJ2-7; D may be TRBD2 (5 bases). This CDR3 spans 13 amino acids. Germline V gene lookup returns CDR1 MNHEY and CDR2 SVGAGI. Trimming removed 4 bases at V and 9 bases at J, with 16 bases between. The CDR3 DNA reads as TGTGCCAGCAGTTCGGGGTCCGATCAAGGGCAGTACTTC. Residues: CASSSGSDQGQYF.

This clonotype showed up many times. The chain is built from TRBV12-3 or TRBV12-4 and TRBJ1-1; D is unresolved. V lost 4 bases, J lost 3 bases, and 9 bases lay in between. This CDR3 has 13 amino acids. The CDR3 DNA is TGTGCCAGCAGTTCTCTCGGGGACACTGAAGCTTTCTTT. This encodes CASSSLGDTEAFF.

As DNA, the CDR3 is TGTGCCAGCAGCGAAAACCCTAACTATGGCTACACCTTC. It encodes CASSENPNYGYTF. The chain employs TRBV11-2 and TRBJ1-2; unclear D gene. Trimming removed 5 bases at V and 0 bases at J, with 7 bases between. CDR1 and CDR2 from the germline V gene are SGHAT and FQNNGV. This CDR3 spans 13 amino acids.